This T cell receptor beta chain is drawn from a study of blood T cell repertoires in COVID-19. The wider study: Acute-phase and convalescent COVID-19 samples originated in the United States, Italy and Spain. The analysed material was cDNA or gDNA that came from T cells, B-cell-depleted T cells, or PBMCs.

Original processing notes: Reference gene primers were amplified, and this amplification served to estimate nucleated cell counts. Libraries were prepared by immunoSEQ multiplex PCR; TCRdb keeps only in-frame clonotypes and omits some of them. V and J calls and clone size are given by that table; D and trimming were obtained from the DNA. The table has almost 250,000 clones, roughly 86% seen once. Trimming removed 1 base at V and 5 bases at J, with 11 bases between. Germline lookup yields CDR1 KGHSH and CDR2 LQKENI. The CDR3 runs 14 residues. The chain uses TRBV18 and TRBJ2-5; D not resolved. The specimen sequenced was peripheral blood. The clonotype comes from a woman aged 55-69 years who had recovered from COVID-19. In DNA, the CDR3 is TGTGCCAGCTCACCACGAACGGGTAGGGAGACCCAGTACTTC. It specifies CASSPRTGRETQYF.